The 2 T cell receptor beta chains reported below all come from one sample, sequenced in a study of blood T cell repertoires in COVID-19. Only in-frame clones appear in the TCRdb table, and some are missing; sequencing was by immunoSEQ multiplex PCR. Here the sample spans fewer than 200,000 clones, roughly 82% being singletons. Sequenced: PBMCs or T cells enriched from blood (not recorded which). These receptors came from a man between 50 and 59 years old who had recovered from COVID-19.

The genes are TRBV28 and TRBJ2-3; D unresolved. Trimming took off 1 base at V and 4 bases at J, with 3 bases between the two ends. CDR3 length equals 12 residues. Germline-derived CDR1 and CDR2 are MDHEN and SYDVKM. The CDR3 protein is CASSLSPDTQYF. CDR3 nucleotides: TGTGCCAGCAGTTTATCTCCAGATACGCAGTATTTT. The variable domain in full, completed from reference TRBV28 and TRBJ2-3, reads DVKVTQSSRYLVKRTGEKVFLECVQDMDHENMFWYRQDPGLGLRLIYFSYDVKMKEKGDIPEGYSVSREKKERFSLILESASTNQTSMYLCASSLSPDTQYFGPGTRLTVL.

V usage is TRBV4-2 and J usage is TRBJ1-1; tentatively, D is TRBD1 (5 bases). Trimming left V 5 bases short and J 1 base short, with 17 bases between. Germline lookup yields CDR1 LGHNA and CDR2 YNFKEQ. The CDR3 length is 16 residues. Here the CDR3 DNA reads TGTGCCAGCAGCTTTTCAGGTGGGGCTGGGAACACTGAAGCTTTCTTT. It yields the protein CASSFSGGAGNTEAFF.